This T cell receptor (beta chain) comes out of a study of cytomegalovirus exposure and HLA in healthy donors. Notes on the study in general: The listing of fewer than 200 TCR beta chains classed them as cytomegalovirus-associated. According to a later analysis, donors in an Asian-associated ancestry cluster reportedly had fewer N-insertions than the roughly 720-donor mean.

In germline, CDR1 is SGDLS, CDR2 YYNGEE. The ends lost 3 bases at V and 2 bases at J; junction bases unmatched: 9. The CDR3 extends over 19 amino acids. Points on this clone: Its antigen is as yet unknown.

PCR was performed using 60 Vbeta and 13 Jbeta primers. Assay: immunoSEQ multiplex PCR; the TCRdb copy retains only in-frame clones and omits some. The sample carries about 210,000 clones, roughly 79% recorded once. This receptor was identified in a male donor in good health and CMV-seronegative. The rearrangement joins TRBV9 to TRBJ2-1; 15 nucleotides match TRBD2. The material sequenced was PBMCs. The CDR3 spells CASSAAPGTSGGTYNEQFF. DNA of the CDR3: TGTGCCAGCAGCGCAGCTCCCGGGACTAGCGGGGGGACCTACAATGAGCAGTTCTTC.